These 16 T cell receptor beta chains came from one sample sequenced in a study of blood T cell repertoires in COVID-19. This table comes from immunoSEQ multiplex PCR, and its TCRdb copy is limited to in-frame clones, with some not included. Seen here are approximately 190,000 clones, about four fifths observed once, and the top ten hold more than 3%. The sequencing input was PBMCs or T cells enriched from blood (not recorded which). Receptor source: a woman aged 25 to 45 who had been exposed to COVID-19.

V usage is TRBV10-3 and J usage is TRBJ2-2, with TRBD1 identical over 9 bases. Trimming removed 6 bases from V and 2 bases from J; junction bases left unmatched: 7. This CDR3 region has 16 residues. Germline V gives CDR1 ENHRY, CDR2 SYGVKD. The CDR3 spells CAISSGTGTNTGELFF. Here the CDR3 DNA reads TGTGCCATCAGCTCCGGGACAGGGACCAACACCGGGGAGCTGTTTTTT.

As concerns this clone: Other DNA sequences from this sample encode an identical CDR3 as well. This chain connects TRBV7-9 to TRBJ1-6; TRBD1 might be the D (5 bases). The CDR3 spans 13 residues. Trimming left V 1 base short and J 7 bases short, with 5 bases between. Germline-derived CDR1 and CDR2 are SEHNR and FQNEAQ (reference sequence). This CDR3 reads CASSLGQNSPLHF. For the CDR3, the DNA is TGTGCCAGCAGCTTAGGACAGAATTCACCCCTCCACTTT.

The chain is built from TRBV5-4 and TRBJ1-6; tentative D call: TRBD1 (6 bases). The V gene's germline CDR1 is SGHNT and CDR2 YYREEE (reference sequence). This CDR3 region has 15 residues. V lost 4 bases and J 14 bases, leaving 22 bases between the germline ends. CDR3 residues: CASSGGTVRNSTLHF. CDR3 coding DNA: TGTGCCAGCAGCGGGGGCACCGTGCGTAATTCGACCCTCCACTTT.

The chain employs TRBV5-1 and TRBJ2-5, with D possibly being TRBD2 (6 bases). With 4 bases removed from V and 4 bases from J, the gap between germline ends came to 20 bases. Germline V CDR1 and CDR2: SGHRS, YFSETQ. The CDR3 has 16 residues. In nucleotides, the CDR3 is TGCGCCAGCAGCCCTGCTTCGACTAGTCTCGGAGAGACCCAGTACTTC. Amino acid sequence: CASSPASTSLGETQYF. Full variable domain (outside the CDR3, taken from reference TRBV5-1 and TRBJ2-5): KAGVTQTPRYLIKTRGQQVTLSCSPISGHRSVSWYQQTPGQGLQFLFEYFSETQRNKGNFPGRFSGRQFSNSRSEMNVSTLELGDSALYLCASSPASTSLGETQYFGPGTRLLVL.

The CDR3 DNA reads as TGTGCCAGCAGTTACTCGGGGCTAAATGAGCAGTTCTTC. This sequence encodes CASSYSGLNEQFF. The V call is TRBV6-2 or TRBV6-3, the J call TRBJ2-1, with a weak D call TRBD1 (5 bases). Germline V gene lookup returns CDR1 MNHEY and CDR2 SVGEGT. CDR3 size: 13 residues. V dropped 0 bases and J dropped 7 bases, with 7 bases sitting between them.

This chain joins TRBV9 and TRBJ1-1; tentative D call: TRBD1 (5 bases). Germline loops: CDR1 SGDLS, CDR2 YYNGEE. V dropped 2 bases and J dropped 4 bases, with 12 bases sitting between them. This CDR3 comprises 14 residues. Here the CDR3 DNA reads TGTGCCAGCAGCGTTGGAAATCAGGGCACTGAAGCTTTCTTT. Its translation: CASSVGNQGTEAFF.

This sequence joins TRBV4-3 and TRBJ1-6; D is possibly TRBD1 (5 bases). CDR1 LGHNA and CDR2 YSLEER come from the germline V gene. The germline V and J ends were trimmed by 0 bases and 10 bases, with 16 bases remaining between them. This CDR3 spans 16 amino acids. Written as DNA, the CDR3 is TGCGCCAGCAGCCAAGATGGGCGCAGGGTAGAATCACCCCTCCACTTT. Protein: CASSQDGRRVESPLHF.

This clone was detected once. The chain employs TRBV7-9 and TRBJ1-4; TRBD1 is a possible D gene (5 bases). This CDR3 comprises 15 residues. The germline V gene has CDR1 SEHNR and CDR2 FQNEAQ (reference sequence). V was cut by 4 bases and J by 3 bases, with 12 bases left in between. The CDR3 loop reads CASSSREGANEKLFF. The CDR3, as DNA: TGTGCCAGCAGCTCCAGGGAAGGGGCTAATGAAAAACTGTTTTTT.

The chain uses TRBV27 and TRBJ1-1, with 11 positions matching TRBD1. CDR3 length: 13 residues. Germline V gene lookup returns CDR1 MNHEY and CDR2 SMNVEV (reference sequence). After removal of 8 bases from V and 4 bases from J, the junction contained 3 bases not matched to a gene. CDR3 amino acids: CASLGTGGTEAFF. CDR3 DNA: TGTGCCAGCCTGGGGACAGGGGGCACTGAAGCTTTCTTT.

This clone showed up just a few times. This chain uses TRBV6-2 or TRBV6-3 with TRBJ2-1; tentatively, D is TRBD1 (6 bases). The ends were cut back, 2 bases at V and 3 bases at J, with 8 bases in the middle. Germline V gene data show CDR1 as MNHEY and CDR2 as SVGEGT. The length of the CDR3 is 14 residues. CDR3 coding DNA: TGTGCCAGCAGTTACAGGGGGAACTACAATGAGCAGTTCTTC. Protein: CASSYRGNYNEQFF.

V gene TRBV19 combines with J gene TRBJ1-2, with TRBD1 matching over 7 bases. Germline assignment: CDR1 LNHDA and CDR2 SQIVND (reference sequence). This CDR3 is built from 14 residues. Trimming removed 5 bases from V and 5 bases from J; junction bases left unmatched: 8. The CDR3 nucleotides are TGTGCCAGTAGTCCCTCCGACAGGGATTATGGCTACACCTTC. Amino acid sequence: CASSPSDRDYGYTF.

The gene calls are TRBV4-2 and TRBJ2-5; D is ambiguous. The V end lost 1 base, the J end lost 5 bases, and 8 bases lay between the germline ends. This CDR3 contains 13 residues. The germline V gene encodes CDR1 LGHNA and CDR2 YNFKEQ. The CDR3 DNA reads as TGTGCCAGCAGCCAAGTGGCAGGCGAGACCCAGTACTTC. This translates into CASSQVAGETQYF.

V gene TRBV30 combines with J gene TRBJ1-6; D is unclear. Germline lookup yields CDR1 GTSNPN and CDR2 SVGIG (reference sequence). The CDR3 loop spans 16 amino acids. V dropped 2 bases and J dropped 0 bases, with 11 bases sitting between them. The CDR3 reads CAWSRELSSYNSPLHF. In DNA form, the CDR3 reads TGTGCCTGGAGTAGAGAGTTGAGCTCCTATAATTCACCCCTCCACTTT.

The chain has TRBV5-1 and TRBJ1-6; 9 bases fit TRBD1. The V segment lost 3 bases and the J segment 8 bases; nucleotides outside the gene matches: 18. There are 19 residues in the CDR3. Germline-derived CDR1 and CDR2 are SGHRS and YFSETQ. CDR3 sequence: CASSSGRDRAIIRDSPLHF. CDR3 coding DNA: TGCGCCAGCAGCTCGGGCCGGGACAGGGCGATCATAAGGGATTCACCCCTCCACTTT.

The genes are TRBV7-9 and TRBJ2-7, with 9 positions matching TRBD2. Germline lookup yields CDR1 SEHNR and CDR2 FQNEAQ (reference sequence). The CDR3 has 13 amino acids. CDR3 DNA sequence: TGTGCGATGGGCGGGGGGGCTTCCCACGAGCAGTACTTC. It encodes CAMGGGASHEQYF.

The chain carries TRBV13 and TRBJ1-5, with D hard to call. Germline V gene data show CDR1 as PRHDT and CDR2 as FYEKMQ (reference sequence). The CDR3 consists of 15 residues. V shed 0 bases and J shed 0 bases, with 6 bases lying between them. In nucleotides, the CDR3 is TGTGCCAGCAGCTTAGGCGGGTTTAGCAATCAGCCCCAGCATTTT. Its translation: CASSLGGFSNQPQHF.